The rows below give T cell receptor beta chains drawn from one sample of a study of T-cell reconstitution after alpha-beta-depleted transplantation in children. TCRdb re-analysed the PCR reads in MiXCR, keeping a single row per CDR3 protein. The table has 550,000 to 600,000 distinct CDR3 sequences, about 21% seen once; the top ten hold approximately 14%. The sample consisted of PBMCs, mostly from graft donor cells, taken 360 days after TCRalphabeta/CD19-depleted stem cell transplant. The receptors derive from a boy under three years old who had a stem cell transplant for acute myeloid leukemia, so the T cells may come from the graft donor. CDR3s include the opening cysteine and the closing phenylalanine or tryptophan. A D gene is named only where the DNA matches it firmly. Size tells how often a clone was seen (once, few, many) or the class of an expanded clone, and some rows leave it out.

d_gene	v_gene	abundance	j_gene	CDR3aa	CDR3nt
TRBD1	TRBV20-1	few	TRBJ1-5	CSARNRQGREPQHF	TGCAGTGCTAGAAACCGACAGGGCCGTGAGCCCCAGCATTTT
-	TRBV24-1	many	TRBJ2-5	CATSESEETQYF	TGTGCCACCAGTGAGTCCGAAGAGACCCAGTACTTC
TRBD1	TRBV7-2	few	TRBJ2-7	CASSTRTGLNYEQYF	TGTGCCAGCAGCACGCGGACAGGGTTAAATTACGAGCAGTACTTC
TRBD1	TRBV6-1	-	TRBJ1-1	CASNHRGRDTEAFF	TGTGCCAGCAATCACAGGGGCCGGGACACTGAAGCTTTCTTT
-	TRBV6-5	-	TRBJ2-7	CASSYSNTYEQYF	TGTGCCAGCAGTTACTCGAATACCTACGAGCAGTACTTC
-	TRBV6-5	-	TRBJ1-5	CASSLSGGHQPQHF	TGTGCCAGCAGTTTATCGGGGGGACATCAGCCCCAGCATTTT
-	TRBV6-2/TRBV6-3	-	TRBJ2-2	CASSAITTGELFF	TGTGCCAGCAGTGCTATTACCACCGGGGAGCTGTTTTTT
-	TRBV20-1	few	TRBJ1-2	CSASGGRRTDYTF	TGCAGTGCCAGCGGGGGGAGACGGACAGACTACACCTTC
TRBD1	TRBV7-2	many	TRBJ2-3	CASSLALAGGRTDTQYF	TGTGCCAGCAGCTTAGCCCTGGCAGGGGGCCGCACAGATACGCAGTATTTT
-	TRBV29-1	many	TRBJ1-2	CSVAGGEYGYTF	TGCAGCGTTGCCGGGGGGGAGTATGGCTACACCTTC
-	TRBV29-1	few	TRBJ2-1	CSVETGRSYNEQFF	TGCAGCGTTGAAACAGGGCGGTCCTACAATGAGCAGTTCTTC
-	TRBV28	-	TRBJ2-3	CASNPTFITDTQYF	TGTGCCAGCAATCCGACATTCATCACAGATACGCAGTATTTT
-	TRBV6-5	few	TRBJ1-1	CASSYAPGDRMVFF	TGTGCCAGCAGTTACGCCCCGGGGGACCGGATGGTTTTCTTT
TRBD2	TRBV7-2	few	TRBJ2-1	CASSALAGLSYNEQFF	TGTGCCAGCAGTGCCCTAGCGGGCCTCTCCTACAATGAGCAGTTCTTC
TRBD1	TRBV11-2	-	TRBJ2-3	CASSLDKEGARTDTQYF	TGTGCCAGCAGCTTAGATAAAGAGGGGGCCCGCACAGATACGCAGTATTTT
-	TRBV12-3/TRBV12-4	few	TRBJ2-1	CASRGTGKWNEQFF	TGTGCCAGCCGCGGTACAGGGAAGTGGAATGAGCAGTTCTTC
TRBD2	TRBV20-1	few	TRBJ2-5	CSARDAPGLGETQYF	TGCAGTGCTAGAGACGCTCCGGGACTAGGAGAGACCCAGTACTTC
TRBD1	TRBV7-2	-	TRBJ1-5	CASSLVGQGGQPQHF	TGTGCCAGCAGCCTAGTTGGACAGGGTGGTCAGCCCCAGCATTTT
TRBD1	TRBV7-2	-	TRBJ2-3	CASSWDSNTQYF	TGTGCCAGCAGCTGGGACAGCAATACGCAGTATTTT
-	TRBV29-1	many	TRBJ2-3	CSVEAASSTDTQYF	TGCAGCGTTGAGGCAGCCTCGAGCACAGATACGCAGTATTTT
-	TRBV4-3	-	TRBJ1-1	CASSQVLTVTEAFF	TGCGCCAGCAGCCAAGTTCTGACGGTGACTGAAGCTTTCTTT
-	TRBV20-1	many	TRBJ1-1	CSARVAGNTEAFF	TGCAGTGCCCGTGTGGCGGGAAACACTGAAGCTTTCTTT
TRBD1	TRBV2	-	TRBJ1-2	CASSPGRGLYRYGYTF	TGTGCCAGCAGCCCTGGCAGGGGGCTGTACCGCTATGGCTACACCTTC
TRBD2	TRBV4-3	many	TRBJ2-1	CASSPGTSGRGNEQFF	TGCGCCAGCAGCCCCGGGACTAGCGGGAGGGGGAATGAGCAGTTCTTC
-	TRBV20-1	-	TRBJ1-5	CSARSGRPDQPQHF	TGCAGTGCCCGATCCGGGCGCCCCGATCAGCCCCAGCATTTT
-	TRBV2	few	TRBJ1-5	CASSESNQPQHF	TGTGCCAGCAGTGAAAGCAATCAGCCCCAGCATTTT
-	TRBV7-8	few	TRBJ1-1	CASSSIRGAGTEAFF	TGTGCCAGCAGCAGCATCAGGGGTGCCGGCACTGAAGCTTTCTTT
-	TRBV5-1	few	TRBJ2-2	CASVPFASNTGELFF	TGCGCCAGCGTCCCATTCGCCTCGAACACCGGGGAGCTGTTTTTT
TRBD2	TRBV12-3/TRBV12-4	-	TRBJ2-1	CASSRGLAGGPEQFF	TGTGCCAGCAGCCGGGGACTAGCGGGGGGGCCTGAGCAGTTCTTC
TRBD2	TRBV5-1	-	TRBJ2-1	CASSHDPAGVLSYNEQFF	TGCGCCAGCAGCCATGACCCGGCGGGGGTCCTCTCCTACAATGAGCAGTTCTTC
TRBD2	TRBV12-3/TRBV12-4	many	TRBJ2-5	CASRGGSRQETQYF	TGTGCCTCACGCGGGGGGTCACGTCAAGAGACCCAGTACTTC
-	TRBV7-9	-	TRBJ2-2	CASSSPGASNTGELFF	TGTGCCAGCAGCAGCCCAGGGGCCTCCAACACCGGGGAGCTGTTTTTT